This T cell receptor (beta chain) was profiled in a study of cytomegalovirus exposure and HLA in healthy donors. The primer mix had 60 Vbeta and 13 Jbeta primers. The data were produced by immunoSEQ multiplex PCR, yet TCRdb's version contains in-frame clones alone and is incomplete. This table holds about 140,000 clones. CDR3 length equals 15 residues. CDR1 is SGDLS, CDR2 YYNGEE, per germline. V lost 1 base and J lost 5, with 12 bases in between. Each donor was healthy, and each was a bone marrow donor. This chain uses TRBV9 with TRBJ1-4, with D maybe TRBD1 (5 bases). Sequences were obtained from PBMCs. The TCR was taken from a male donor in good health and CMV-seronegative. CDR3 region: CASSVIDSPNEKLFF. The CDR3 DNA is TGTGCCAGCAGCGTAATCGACAGCCCAAATGAAAAACTGTTTTTT.